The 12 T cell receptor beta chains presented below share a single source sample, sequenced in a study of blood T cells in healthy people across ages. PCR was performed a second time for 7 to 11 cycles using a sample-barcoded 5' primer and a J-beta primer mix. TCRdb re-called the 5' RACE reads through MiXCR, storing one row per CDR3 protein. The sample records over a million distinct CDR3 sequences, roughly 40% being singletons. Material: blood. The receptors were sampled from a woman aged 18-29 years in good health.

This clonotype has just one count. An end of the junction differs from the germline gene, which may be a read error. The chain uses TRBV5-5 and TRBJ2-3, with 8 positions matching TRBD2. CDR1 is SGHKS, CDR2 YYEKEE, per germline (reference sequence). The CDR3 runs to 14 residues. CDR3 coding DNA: TGTTCGGGGGGGCCAATCTTGAGCAAAGATACGCAGTATTTT. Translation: CSGGPILSKDTQYF. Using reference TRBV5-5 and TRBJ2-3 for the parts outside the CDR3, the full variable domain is DAGVTQSPTHLIKTRGQQVTLRCSPISGHKSVSWYQQVLGQGPQFIFQYYEKEERGRGNFPDRFSARQFPNYSSELNVNALLLGDSALYLCSGGPILSKDTQYFGPGTRLTVL.

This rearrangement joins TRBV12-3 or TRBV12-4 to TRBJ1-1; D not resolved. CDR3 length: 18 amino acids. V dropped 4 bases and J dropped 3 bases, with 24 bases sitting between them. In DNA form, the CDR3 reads TGTGCCAGCAGTTCTCAACGCGGTGCGGGATCCTTTTACACTGAAGCTTTCTTT. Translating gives CASSSQRGAGSFYTEAFF.

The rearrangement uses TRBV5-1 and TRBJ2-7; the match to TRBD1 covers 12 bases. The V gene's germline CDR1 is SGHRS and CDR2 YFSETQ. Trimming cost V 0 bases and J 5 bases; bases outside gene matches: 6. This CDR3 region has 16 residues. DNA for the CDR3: TGCGCCAGCAGCTTGGTATCGGGACAGGGGGCGAACGAGCAGTACTTC. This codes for CASSLVSGQGANEQYF.

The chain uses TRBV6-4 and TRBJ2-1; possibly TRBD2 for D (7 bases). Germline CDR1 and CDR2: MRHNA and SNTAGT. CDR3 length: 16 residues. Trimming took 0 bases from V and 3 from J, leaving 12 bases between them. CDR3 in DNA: TGTGCCAGCAGTGACTCGAGGGGGGGAATCTACAATGAGCAGTTCTTC. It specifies CASSDSRGGIYNEQFF.

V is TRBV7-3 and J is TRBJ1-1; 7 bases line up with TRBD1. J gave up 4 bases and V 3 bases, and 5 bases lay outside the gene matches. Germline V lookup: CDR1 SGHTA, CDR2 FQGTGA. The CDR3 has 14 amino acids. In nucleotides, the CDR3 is TGTGCCAGCAGCTTCAGGGGGGGGAGCACTGAAGCTTTCTTT. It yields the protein CASSFRGGSTEAFF.

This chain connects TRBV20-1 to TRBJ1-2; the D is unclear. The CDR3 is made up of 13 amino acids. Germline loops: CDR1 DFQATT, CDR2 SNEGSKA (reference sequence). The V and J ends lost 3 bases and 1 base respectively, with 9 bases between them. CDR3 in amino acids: CSASRRNNYGYTF. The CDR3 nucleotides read TGCAGTGCTAGCCGCAGAAATAACTATGGCTACACCTTC.

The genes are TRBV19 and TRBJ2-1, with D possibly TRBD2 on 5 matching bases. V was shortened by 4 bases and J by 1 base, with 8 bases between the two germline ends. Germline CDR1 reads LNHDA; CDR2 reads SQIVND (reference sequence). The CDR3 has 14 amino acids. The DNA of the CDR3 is TGTGCCAGTAGTAATCCGGGATCCTACAATGAGCAGTTCTTC. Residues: CASSNPGSYNEQFF.

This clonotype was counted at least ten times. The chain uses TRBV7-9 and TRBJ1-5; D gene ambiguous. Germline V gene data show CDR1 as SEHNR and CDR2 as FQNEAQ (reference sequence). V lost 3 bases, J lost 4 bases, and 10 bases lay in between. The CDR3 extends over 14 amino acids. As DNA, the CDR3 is TGTGCCAGCAGCTTGGGGTTAGGGAATCAGCCCCAGCATTTT. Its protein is CASSLGLGNQPQHF.

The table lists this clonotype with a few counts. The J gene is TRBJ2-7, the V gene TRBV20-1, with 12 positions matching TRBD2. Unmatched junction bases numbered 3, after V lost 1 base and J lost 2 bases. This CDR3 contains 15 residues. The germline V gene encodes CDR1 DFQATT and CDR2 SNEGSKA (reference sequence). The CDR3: CSARGLAGVAYEQYF. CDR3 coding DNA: TGCAGTGCTAGAGGACTAGCGGGAGTGGCCTACGAGCAGTACTTC.

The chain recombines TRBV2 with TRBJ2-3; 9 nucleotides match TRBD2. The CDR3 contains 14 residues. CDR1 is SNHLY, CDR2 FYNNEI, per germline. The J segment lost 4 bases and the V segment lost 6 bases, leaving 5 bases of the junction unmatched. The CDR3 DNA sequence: TGTGCCAGCAGGCCCGGGACTAGCTCAGATACGCAGTATTTT. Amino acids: CASRPGTSSDTQYF.

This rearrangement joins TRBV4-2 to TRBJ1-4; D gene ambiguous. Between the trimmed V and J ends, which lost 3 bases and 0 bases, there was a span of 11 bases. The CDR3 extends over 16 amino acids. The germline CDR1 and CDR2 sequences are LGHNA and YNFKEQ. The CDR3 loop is CASSQLKTATNEKLFF. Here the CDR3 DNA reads TGTGCCAGCAGCCAGCTTAAAACAGCAACTAATGAAAAACTGTTTTTT.

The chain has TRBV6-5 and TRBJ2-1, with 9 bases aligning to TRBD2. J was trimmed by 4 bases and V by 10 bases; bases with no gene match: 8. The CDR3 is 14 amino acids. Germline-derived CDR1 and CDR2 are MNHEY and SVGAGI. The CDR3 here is CATLLAGQYNEQFF. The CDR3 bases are TGTGCCACCCTTCTAGCGGGACAATACAATGAGCAGTTCTTC.